Below are 11 T cell receptor beta chains sequenced from a single sample in a study of cytomegalovirus exposure and HLA in healthy donors. Only in-frame clones appear in the TCRdb table, and some are missing; sequencing was by immunoSEQ multiplex PCR. This sample has about 140,000 clones; about four fifths occur once, and the top ten carry more than 1.4%. Sequenced sample: PBMCs. The receptors were gathered from a woman younger than 45 in good health and CMV-seronegative.

This chain joins TRBV2 and TRBJ2-7; D possibly corresponds to TRBD1 (6 bases). The ends were cut back, 2 bases at V and 2 bases at J, with 13 bases in the middle. Germline CDR1 SNHLY, CDR2 FYNNEI. The CDR3 has 15 amino acids. CDR3 nucleotide sequence: TGTGCCAGCAGTGAACTCGGACAGCGGACCTACGAGCAGTACTTC. It is translated as CASSELGQRTYEQYF.

This rearrangement joins TRBV7-8 to TRBJ2-2, with 8 bases fitting TRBD1. The CDR3 is 14 residues long. V shed 4 bases, J shed 8 bases, and the junction held 6 bases outside the gene matches. CDR1 and CDR2 from the germline V gene are SGHVS and FQNEAQ. Written as DNA, the CDR3 is TGTGCCAGCAGCTGGGGGACAGGAGGAGGGGAGCTGTTTTTT. Protein product: CASSWGTGGGELFF.

The chain recombines TRBV18 with TRBJ2-7; D is possibly TRBD2 (5 bases). Trimming removed 2 bases at V and 6 bases at J, with 11 bases between. Germline CDR1 reads KGHSH; CDR2 reads LQKENI. This CDR3 spans 13 amino acids. The CDR3 region has the DNA TGTGCCAGCTCACCAGGGGTTGGAGGCGAGCAGTACTTC. It yields the protein CASSPGVGGEQYF.

The chain links TRBV9 to TRBJ2-1; the D is unclear. This CDR3 spans 15 amino acids. Trimming stripped 0 bases from V and 2 bases from J, with 9 bases between. Germline assignment: CDR1 SGDLS and CDR2 YYNGEE. The DNA of the CDR3 is TGTGCCAGCAGCGTAGATCGTCTAGCCTACAATGAGCAGTTCTTC. Its protein is CASSVDRLAYNEQFF.

This sequence joins TRBV7-9 and TRBJ1-3; D gene uncertain. The V gene's germline CDR1 is SEHNR and CDR2 FQNEAQ (reference sequence). The CDR3 runs to 14 residues. V dropped 5 bases and J dropped 0 bases, with 8 bases sitting between them. The CDR3, as DNA: TGTGCCAGCAGCCCGAACTTCTCTGGAAACACCATATATTTT. It yields the protein CASSPNFSGNTIYF.

The chain recombines TRBV14 with TRBJ2-7; D is unresolved. Trimming took 0 bases from V and 5 from J, leaving 8 bases between them. Germline CDR1 SGHDN, CDR2 FVKESK. CDR3 length equals 13 residues. The CDR3 sequence is CASSQEREDEQYF. The CDR3 region has the DNA TGTGCCAGCAGCCAAGAGCGAGAGGACGAGCAGTACTTC.

This clone was seen a single time. The chain couples TRBV19 to TRBJ1-5; possibly TRBD1 for D (6 bases). V was trimmed by 5 bases and J by 4 bases, leaving 24 bases between them. Germline loops: CDR1 LNHDA, CDR2 SQIVND (reference sequence). The CDR3 totals 18 residues. Here the CDR3 reads CASSARRNGQNRNQPQHF. Written as DNA, the CDR3 is TGTGCCAGTAGTGCCCGGAGAAATGGACAGAACCGTAATCAGCCCCAGCATTTT.

The rearrangement uses TRBV15 and TRBJ1-1, with no clear D. The V gene lost 3 bases and the J gene lost 0 bases, with 11 bases spanning the gap. The CDR3 length is 15 residues. CDR1 and CDR2 (germline): LNHNV, YYDKDF (reference sequence). For the CDR3, the DNA is TGTGCCACCAGCAGCTCGAGACTTATGAACACTGAAGCTTTCTTT. Its translation: CATSSSRLMNTEAFF.

The V gene is TRBV9, the J gene TRBJ1-1; no clear D gene. In germline, CDR1 is SGDLS, CDR2 YYNGEE. The CDR3 is 13 amino acids. The V end lost 5 bases, the J end lost 3 bases, and 11 bases lay between the germline ends. CDR3 region: CASRSNGDTEAFF. DNA for the CDR3: TGTGCCAGCAGATCAAACGGGGACACTGAAGCTTTCTTT. The variable domain in full, with the rest retrieved from reference TRBV9 and TRBJ1-1, is DSGVTQTPKHLITATGQRVTLRCSPRSGDLSVYWYQQSLDQGLQFLIQYYNGEERAKGNILERFSAQQFPDLHSELNLSSLELGDSALYFCASRSNGDTEAFFGQGTRLTVV.

The chain couples TRBV6-6 to TRBJ1-6, with a tentative D call TRBD1 (6 bases). CDR3 size: 15 residues. Trimming took 4 bases from V and 6 from J, leaving 13 bases between them. CDR1 is MNHNY, CDR2 SVGAGI, per germline (reference sequence). The CDR3: CASSFTGSRNSPLHF. The CDR3 DNA reads TGTGCCAGCAGTTTTACAGGGAGTCGTAATTCACCCCTCCACTTT.

The gene calls are TRBV30 and TRBJ1-5; D not resolved. CDR3 size: 13 residues. V was cut by 3 bases and J by 0 bases, with 6 bases left in between. CDR1 GTSNPN and CDR2 SVGIG come from the germline V gene (reference sequence). CDR3 region: CAWSPSSNQPQHF. The CDR3 DNA follows: TGTGCCTGGAGCCCCTCTAGCAATCAGCCCCAGCATTTT.